This TCR beta chain derives from a study of CD8 T cells in ankylosing spondylitis. Findings and caveats of the study: Relatively rare in peripheral blood, disease-linked clones were also CD8+. A TCR beta motif of eight highly homologous variants appeared characteristic of ankylosing spondylitis blood. Both synovial fluid and blood in reactive arthritis had previously been reported to carry some motif variants.

By quantitative 5'-RACE with molecular barcodes, the TCR beta libraries were made. TCRdb independently ran MiXCR on the 5' RACE reads; one entry per CDR3 protein. The sample lists under 950,000 distinct CDR3 sequences, 15% to 20% occurring once. The CDR3 loop spans 17 amino acids. V was pared by 2 bases and J by 6 bases, with 11 bases of the junction left unmatched. The germline gives CDR1 SGHRS, CDR2 YFSETQ. In regard to this clonotype: Its antigen is unidentified.

The chain joins TRBV5-1 to TRBJ2-1; 10 nucleotides match TRBD2. Input material: blood, either unsorted or a sorted T cell fraction (not recorded which). This sequence originates from a male donor with ankylosing spondylitis. CDR3 region: CASSFSAGGPSGNEQFF. DNA for the CDR3: TGCGCCAGCAGCTTTTCAGCGGGAGGGCCCTCGGGCAATGAGCAGTTCTTC.